This note documents a single TCR beta chain sequence. Per germline, CDR1 SGHAT and CDR2 FQNNGV. The CDR3 consists of 15 residues. After removal of 5 bases from V and 4 bases from J, the junction contained 10 bases not matched to a gene. The sample belongs to a study of blood T cell repertoires in COVID-19. Across the whole study: The United States, Italy and Spain supplied acute and convalescent COVID-19 samples. The analysed material was cDNA or gDNA that came from T cells, B-cell-depleted T cells, or PBMCs.

As handled by the study authors: It was from reference gene primer amplification that nucleated cell counts were estimated. The repertoire was sequenced with immunoSEQ multiplex PCR; TCRdb's copy has only in-frame clones and lacks some. The DNA was the basis for D and trimming; V, J and clone size are from that table. The data hold tens of thousands of clones, with approximately 89% observed a single time. The sequenced material came from peripheral blood. The clonotype comes from a human donor in a cohort sampled during active COVID-19. The rearrangement links TRBV11-2 to TRBJ2-7, with 8 bases fitting TRBD1. The CDR3: CASSSSTGAGYEQYF. CDR3 DNA sequence: TGTGCCAGCAGCAGCTCGACAGGGGCCGGTTACGAGCAGTACTTC.